These 18 T cell receptor delta chains were all obtained from the same sample, sequenced in a study of Vδ1+ human thymocytes. Whole-study findings and limits: Thymic TRG and TRD repertoires appeared highly polyclonal.

No antigen is known for these receptors. Sequences come from RNA converted to cDNA by reverse transcription. Multiplex PCR used pooled V-gene forward primers and a constant-region reverse primer to amplify CDR3s. With CATT, TCRdb re-called clones from the multiplex PCR reads. The table shows 50,000 to 75,000 delta-chain clones, with roughly 15% occurring only once. Sample: Vdelta1+ gamma-delta thymocytes from the thymus. This sample's subset: FACS-sorted CD3+ TCRalphabeta- TCRVdelta1+ TCRVdelta2- thymocytes. Receptors originate from a girl less than two years old who had congenital heart surgery.

This chain joins TRDV1 and TRDJ1; TRDD3 matches 9 bases. This CDR3 region has 21 residues. The trim removed 2 bases at V and 4 bases at J, leaving 23 bases unmatched. Germline V gene data show CDR1 as TSWWSYY and CDR2 as QGS. Written as DNA, the CDR3 is TGTGCTCTTGGGGAATCGGGCCACTTCGGGGGGATACTACCGAGGATCGATAAACTCATCTTT. This translates into CALGESGHFGGILPRIDKLIF.

The chain uses TRDV2 and TRDJ1, with TRDD3 matching over 13 bases. The junction had 13 bases not matched to a gene; V was cut back by 0 bases and J by 4 bases. Germline CDR1 and CDR2: GEAIGNYY and EKD. This CDR3 is 19 amino acids long. CDR3 residues: CACDTPDLPLGDTGDKLIF. CDR3 nucleotide sequence: TGTGCCTGTGACACCCCAGACCTGCCACTGGGGGATACGGGCGATAAACTCATCTTT.

This clone has a handful of counts. The chain carries TRDV1 and TRDJ1; either TRDD2 or TRDD3 may supply D (5 bases each). The germline gives CDR1 TSWWSYY, CDR2 QGS. The ends were cut back, 3 bases at V and 2 bases at J, with 31 bases in the middle. The length of the CDR3 is 21 residues. The CDR3: CALGDPSLLMTRLGGTDKLIF. CDR3 nucleotides: TGTGCTCTTGGGGATCCCTCACTCCTAATGACCCGTCTGGGAGGTACCGATAAACTCATCTTT.

This clone was found a few times. This chain joins TRDV1 and TRDJ1, with D hard to call. CDR1 TSWWSYY and CDR2 QGS come from the germline V gene. The CDR3 loop spans 20 amino acids. Trimming shortened V by 0 bases and J by 1 base, and 24 bases separated the two germline ends. CDR3 sequence: CALGELSHPLRTVSTDKLIF. CDR3 DNA: TGTGCTCTTGGGGAACTTAGCCATCCCCTCCGTACTGTAAGCACCGATAAACTCATCTTT.

The chain has TRDV1 and TRDJ1; D possibly corresponds to TRDD3 (9 bases). Between the trimmed V and J ends, which lost 3 bases and 2 bases, there was a span of 25 bases. The length of the CDR3 is 19 residues. Germline values: CDR1 TSWWSYY, CDR2 QGS. The CDR3 DNA reads as TGTGCTCTTGGGGAGCTAATGCTTCCTACTCTGGGGGATACCGATAAACTCATCTTT. Translation gives CALGELMLPTLGDTDKLIF.

In its sample, this clone was seen a few times. The chain links TRDV1 to TRDJ1; unclear D gene. Trimming pared 1 base from V and 8 bases from J, leaving 17 bases between. The CDR3 loop spans 15 amino acids. CDR1 is TSWWSYY, CDR2 QGS, per germline. The CDR3 protein is CALGEPTWRGVKLIF. CDR3 bases: TGTGCTCTTGGGGAACCGACCTGGAGAGGTGTAAAACTCATCTTT.

The chain combines TRDV1 with TRDJ1, with unresolved D. The germline CDR1 and CDR2 sequences are TSWWSYY and QGS. V was clipped by 2 bases and J by 0 bases, with 19 bases between them. The CDR3 covers 18 residues. This CDR3 is CALGESRGRGGDTDKLIF. As DNA, the CDR3 is TGTGCTCTTGGGGAATCAAGAGGAAGAGGAGGGGACACCGATAAACTCATCTTT.

This clone was observed a single time. The chain uses TRDV1 and TRDJ1; the D is unclear. Trimming removed 2 bases from V and 7 bases from J, with 11 bases in between. Germline values: CDR1 TSWWSYY, CDR2 QGS. The CDR3 extends over 13 amino acids. The CDR3 loop is CALGECREGKLIF. The CDR3 nucleotides read TGTGCTCTTGGGGAATGCCGAGAAGGTAAACTCATCTTT.

This chain joins TRDV1 and TRDJ1; D is tentatively TRDD2 or TRDD3 (5 bases each). There are 16 residues in the CDR3. Trimming took off 1 base at V and 7 bases at J, with 19 bases between the two ends. Germline-derived CDR1 and CDR2 are TSWWSYY and QGS. This chain's CDR3 is CALGEHLPGTGGKLIF. In nucleotides, the CDR3 is TGTGCTCTTGGGGAACACCTACCCGGGACTGGCGGTAAACTCATCTTT.

Of note for this clone: The junction does not match germline at one end; this may be a read error. This specimen includes other DNA sequences encoding the same CDR3. The V gene is TRDV1, the J gene TRDJ1; D possibly corresponds to TRDD3 (6 bases). The V gene's germline CDR1 is TSWWSYY and CDR2 QGS. The CDR3 consists of 22 residues. CDR3 residues: CALGELGSIFSTGSLYTDKLIF. In DNA form, the CDR3 reads TGTGCTCTCGGGGAACTAGGTTCCATATTCTCGACTGGGTCCCTGTACACCGATAAACTCATCTTT.

This clone appeared a few times. V gene TRDV1 combines with J gene TRDJ1; D is ambiguous. Germline V gene lookup returns CDR1 TSWWSYY and CDR2 QGS. Trimming stripped 4 bases from V and 2 bases from J, with 11 bases between. The CDR3 has 14 residues. The CDR3 bases are TGTGCTCTTGGGGGGTCGACCGGAACCGATAAACTCATCTTT. Encoded protein: CALGGSTGTDKLIF.

This sequence joins TRDV1 and TRDJ1; TRDD3 matches at 13 bases. Trimming cost V 3 bases and J 0 bases; bases outside gene matches: 25. This CDR3 contains 24 residues. Germline-derived CDR1 and CDR2 are TSWWSYY and QGS. CDR3 amino acids: CALGDRLPRVLGDTKHSYTDKLIF. The CDR3, as DNA: TGTGCTCTTGGGGACCGCCTTCCCAGAGTACTGGGGGATACGAAGCATTCTTACACCGATAAACTCATCTTT.

This clone was picked up a small number of times. Distinct nucleotide sequences in the sample also encode this CDR3. The chain links TRDV1 to TRDJ1; D unclear. The ends were cut back, 0 bases at V and 0 bases at J, with 14 bases in the middle. Germline loops: CDR1 TSWWSYY, CDR2 QGS. CDR3 size: 17 residues. CDR3 DNA sequence: TGTGCTCTTGGGGAACTTCTGTCGGCGTCAAACACCGATAAACTCATCTTT. This gives the protein CALGELLSASNTDKLIF.

This clone was seen more than once but under ten times. The V gene is TRDV1, the J gene TRDJ1; 7 nucleotides line up with TRDD3. This CDR3 spans 20 amino acids. Germline lookup yields CDR1 TSWWSYY and CDR2 QGS. V shed 2 bases and J 0 bases; nucleotides not matched to a gene: 18. CDR3 region: CALGETPFLSLGIYTDKLIF. The CDR3 DNA reads TGTGCTCTTGGGGAAACACCTTTCCTGTCACTGGGGATCTACACCGATAAACTCATCTTT.

This clone was seen a few times. The chain recombines TRDV1 with TRDJ1, with 7 positions matching TRDD3. The CDR3 is 21 residues long. Germline loops: CDR1 TSWWSYY, CDR2 QGS. Trimming at V came to 2 bases and at J to 1 base, leaving 22 bases not matched to a gene. The CDR3 spells CALGECLRIWGKPRVTDKLIF. The CDR3 DNA reads as TGTGCTCTTGGGGAATGTCTCCGTATATGGGGGAAGCCTCGGGTCACCGATAAACTCATCTTT.

The chain couples TRDV1 to TRDJ1; TRDD3 matches 9 bases. V was clipped by 3 bases and J by 0 bases; unmatched bases: 20. Germline loops: CDR1 TSWWSYY, CDR2 QGS. The CDR3 runs to 21 residues. Here the CDR3 DNA reads TGTGCTCTTGGGGACCCAAAGGCCTTCCTCCGGGGGATACATGACACCGATAAACTCATCTTT. Translation gives CALGDPKAFLRGIHDTDKLIF.

This chain connects TRDV1 to TRDJ1; a possible D gene is TRDD3 (9 bases). V was pared by 5 bases and J by 0 bases, with 34 bases between. The CDR3 consists of 22 residues. Germline V gene sequence: CDR1 TSWWSYY, CDR2 QGS. CDR3 sequence: CALGTPGLPSDWGTQYTDKLIF. In nucleotides, the CDR3 is TGTGCTCTTGGGACCCCAGGCCTTCCTAGTGACTGGGGGACCCAGTACACCGATAAACTCATCTTT.

The chain links TRDV1 to TRDJ1; D is uncertain. CDR1 is TSWWSYY and CDR2 is QGS in the germline V gene. The CDR3 runs to 14 residues. Deletions cut 2 bases from V and 4 bases from J, with 11 bases between. CDR3 region: CALGEGPHLDKLIF. CDR3 coding DNA: TGTGCTCTTGGGGAAGGGCCCCATCTCGATAAACTCATCTTT.